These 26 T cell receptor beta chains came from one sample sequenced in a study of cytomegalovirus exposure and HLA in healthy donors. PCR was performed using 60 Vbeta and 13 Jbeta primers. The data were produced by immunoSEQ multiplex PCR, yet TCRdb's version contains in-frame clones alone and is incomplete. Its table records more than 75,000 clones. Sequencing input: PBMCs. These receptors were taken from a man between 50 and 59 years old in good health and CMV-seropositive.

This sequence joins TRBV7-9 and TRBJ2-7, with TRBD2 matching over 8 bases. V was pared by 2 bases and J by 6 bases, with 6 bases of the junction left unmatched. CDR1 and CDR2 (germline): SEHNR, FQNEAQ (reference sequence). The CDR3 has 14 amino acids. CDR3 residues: CASSLQAGVGEQYF. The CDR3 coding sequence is TGTGCCAGCAGCTTACAAGCGGGAGTGGGCGAGCAGTACTTC.

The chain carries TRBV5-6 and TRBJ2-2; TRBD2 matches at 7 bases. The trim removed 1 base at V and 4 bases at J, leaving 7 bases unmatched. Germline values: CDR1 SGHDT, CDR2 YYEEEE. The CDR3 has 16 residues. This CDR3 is CASSLIEGGPTGELFF. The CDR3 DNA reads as TGTGCCAGCAGCTTGATCGAGGGAGGGCCCACCGGGGAGCTGTTTTTT.

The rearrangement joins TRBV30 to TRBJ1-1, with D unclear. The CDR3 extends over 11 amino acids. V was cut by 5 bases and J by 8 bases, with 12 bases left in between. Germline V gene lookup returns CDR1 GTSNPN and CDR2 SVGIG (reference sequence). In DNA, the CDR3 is TGTGCCTGGTCAATAGCCACCGAAGCTTTCTTT. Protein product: CAWSIATEAFF.

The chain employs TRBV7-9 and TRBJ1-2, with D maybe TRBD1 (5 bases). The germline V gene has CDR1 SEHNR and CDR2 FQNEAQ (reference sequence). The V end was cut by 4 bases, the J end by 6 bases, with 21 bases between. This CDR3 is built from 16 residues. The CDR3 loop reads CASSSPTTGTVNGYTF. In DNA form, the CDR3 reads TGTGCCAGCAGCTCCCCCACAACCGGGACTGTTAATGGCTACACCTTC.

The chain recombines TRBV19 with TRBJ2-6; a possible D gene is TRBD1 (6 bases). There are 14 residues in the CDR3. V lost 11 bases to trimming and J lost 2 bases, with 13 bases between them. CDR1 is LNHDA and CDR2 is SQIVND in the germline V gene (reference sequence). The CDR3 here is CACQGLAGANVLTF. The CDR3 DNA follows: TGTGCCTGCCAGGGGTTAGCTGGGGCCAACGTCCTGACTTTC.

CDR3 amino acids: CASSFQGQGSYGYTF. In nucleotides, the CDR3 is TGTGCCAGTAGTTTCCAAGGACAGGGCTCCTATGGCTACACCTTC. The chain links TRBV19 to TRBJ1-2; 8 nucleotides match TRBD1. Germline V gives CDR1 LNHDA, CDR2 SQIVND (reference sequence). The CDR3 is 15 residues long. The ends lost 5 bases at V and 4 bases at J; junction bases unmatched: 9.

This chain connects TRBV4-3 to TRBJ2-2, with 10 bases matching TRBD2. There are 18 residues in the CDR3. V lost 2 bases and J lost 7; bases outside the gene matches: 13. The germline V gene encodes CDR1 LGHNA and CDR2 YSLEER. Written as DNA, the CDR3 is TGCGCCAGCAGCCAAACCTCCCCGGGACTAGCGTTTGGCGGGGAGCTGTTTTTT. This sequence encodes CASSQTSPGLAFGGELFF.

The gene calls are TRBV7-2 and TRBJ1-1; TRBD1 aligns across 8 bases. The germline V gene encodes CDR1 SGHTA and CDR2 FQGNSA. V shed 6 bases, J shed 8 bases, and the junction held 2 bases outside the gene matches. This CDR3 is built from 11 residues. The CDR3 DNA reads TGTGCCAGCAGACGGACAGGGGAAGCTTTCTTT. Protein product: CASRRTGEAFF.

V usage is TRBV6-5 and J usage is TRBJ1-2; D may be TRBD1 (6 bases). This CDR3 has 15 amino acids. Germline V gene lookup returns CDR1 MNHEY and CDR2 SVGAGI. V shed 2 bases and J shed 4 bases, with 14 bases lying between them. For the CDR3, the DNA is TGTGCCAGCAGTTACCGGACCGGGACAAGCTATGGCTACACCTTC. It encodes CASSYRTGTSYGYTF.

The DNA for the CDR3 is TGCGCCAGCAGCCAAGATCGGGAAGAGCAGTTCTTC. It yields the protein CASSQDREEQFF. This chain links TRBV4-1 with TRBJ2-1, with D possibly TRBD2 on 5 matching bases. V shed 0 bases and J shed 10 bases, with 7 bases lying between them. Germline CDR1 is MGHRA and CDR2 is YSYEKL. CDR3 length: 12 amino acids.

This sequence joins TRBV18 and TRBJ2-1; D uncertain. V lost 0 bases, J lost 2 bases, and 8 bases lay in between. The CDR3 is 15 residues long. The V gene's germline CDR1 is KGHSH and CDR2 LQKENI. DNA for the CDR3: TGTGCCAGCTCACCACCGTCTCGTCCCTACAATGAGCAGTTCTTC. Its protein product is CASSPPSRPYNEQFF.

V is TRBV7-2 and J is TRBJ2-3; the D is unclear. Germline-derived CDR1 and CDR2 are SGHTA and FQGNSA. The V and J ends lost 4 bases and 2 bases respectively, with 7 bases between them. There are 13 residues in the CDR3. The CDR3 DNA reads TGTGCCAGCAGCTCCCCTCTCACAGATACGCAGTATTTT. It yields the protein CASSSPLTDTQYF.

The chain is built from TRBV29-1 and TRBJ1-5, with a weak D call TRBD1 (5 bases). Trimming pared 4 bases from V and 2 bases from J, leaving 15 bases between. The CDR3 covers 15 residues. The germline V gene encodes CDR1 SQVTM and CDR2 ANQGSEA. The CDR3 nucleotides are TGCAGCGTTGGAGTGGCAGGGTCAGGCAATCAGCCCCAGCATTTT. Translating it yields CSVGVAGSGNQPQHF. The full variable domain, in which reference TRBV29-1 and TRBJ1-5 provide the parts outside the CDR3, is SAVISQKPSRDICQRGTSLTIQCQVDSQVTMMFWYRQQPGQSLTLIATANQGSEATYESGFVIDKFPISRPNLTFSTLTVSNMSPEDSSIYLCSVGVAGSGNQPQHFGDGTRLSIL.

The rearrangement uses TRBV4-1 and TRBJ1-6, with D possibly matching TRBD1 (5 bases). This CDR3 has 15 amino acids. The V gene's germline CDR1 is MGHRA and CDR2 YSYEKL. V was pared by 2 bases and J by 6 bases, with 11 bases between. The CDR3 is CASSQPRDSNSPLHF. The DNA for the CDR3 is TGCGCCAGCAGCCAACCCAGGGACTCTAATTCACCCCTCCACTTT.

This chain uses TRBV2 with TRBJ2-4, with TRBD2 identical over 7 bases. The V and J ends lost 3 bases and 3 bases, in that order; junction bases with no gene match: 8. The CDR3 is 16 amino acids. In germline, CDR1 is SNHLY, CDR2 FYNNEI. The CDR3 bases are TGTGCCAGCAGTGAGTCAAGCGGGACGAGCAAAAACATTCAGTACTTC. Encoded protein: CASSESSGTSKNIQYF.

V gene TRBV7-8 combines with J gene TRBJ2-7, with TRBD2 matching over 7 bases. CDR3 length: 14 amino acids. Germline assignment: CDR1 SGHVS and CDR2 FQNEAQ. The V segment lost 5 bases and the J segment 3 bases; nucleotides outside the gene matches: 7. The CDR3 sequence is CASSRELASYEQYV. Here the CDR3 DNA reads TGTGCCAGCAGCCGGGAACTAGCGAGCTACGAGCAGTACGTC.

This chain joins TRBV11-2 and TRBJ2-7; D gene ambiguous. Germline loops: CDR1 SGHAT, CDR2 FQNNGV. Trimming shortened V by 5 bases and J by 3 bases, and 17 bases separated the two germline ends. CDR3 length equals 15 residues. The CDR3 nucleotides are TGTGCCAGCAGCCGCGCGGCAGACCGAAACTACGAGCAGTACGTC. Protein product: CASSRAADRNYEQYV.

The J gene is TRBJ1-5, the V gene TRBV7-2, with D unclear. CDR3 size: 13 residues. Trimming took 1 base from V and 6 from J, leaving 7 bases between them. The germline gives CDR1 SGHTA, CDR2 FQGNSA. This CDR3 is CASSLGLAQPQHF. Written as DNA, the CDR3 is TGTGCCAGCAGCTTAGGTCTAGCTCAGCCCCAGCATTTT.

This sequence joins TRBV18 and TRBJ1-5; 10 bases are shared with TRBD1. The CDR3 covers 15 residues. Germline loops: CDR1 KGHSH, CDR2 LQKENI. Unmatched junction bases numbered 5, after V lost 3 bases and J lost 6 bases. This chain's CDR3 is CASSPQDRGGQPQHF. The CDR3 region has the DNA TGTGCCAGCTCACCCCAGGACAGGGGGGGTCAGCCCCAGCATTTT.

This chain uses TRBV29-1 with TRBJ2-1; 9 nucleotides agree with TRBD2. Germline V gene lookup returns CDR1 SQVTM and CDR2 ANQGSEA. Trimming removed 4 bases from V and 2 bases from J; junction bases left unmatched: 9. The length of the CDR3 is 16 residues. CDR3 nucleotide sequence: TGCAGCGTTGGGTCCCTAGCGGGACACCCCTACAATGAGCAGTTCTTC. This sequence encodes CSVGSLAGHPYNEQFF.

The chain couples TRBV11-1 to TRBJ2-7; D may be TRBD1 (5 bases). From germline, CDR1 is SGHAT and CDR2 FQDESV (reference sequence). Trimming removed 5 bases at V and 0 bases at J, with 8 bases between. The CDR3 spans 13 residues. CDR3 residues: CASSPGFSYEQYF. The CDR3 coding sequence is TGTGCCAGCAGCCCAGGGTTCTCCTACGAGCAGTACTTC.

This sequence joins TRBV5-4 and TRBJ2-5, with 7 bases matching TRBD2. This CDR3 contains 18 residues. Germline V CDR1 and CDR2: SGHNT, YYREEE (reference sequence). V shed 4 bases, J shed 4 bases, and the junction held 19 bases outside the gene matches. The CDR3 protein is CASSAWPPSGKEGETQYF. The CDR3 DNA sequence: TGTGCCAGCAGCGCCTGGCCCCCCAGCGGGAAAGAGGGAGAGACCCAGTACTTC. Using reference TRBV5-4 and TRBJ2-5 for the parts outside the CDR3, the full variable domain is ETGVTQSPTHLIKTRGQQVTLRCSSQSGHNTVSWYQQALGQGPQFIFQYYREEENGRGNFPPRFSGLQFPNYSSELNVNALELDDSALYLCASSAWPPSGKEGETQYFGPGTRLLVL.

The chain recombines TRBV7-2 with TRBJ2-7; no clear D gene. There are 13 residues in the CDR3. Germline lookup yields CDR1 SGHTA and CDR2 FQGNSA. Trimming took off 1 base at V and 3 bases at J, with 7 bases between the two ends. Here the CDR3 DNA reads TGTGCCAGCAGCTTAGGGGTGGGCTACGAGCAGTACGTC. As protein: CASSLGVGYEQYV.

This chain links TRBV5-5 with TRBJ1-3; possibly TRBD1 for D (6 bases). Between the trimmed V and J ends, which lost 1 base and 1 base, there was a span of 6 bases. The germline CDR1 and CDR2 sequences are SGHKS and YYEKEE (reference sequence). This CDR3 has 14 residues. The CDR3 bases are TGTGCCAGCAGCTTGAGGGGGTCTGGAAACACCATATATTTT. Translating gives CASSLRGSGNTIYF.

Written as DNA, the CDR3 is TGTGCCAGCAGTAAGACTAGCGGGTCCCCCTACGAGCAGTACGTC. Translating it yields CASSKTSGSPYEQYV. This rearrangement joins TRBV6-5 to TRBJ2-7; 10 bases align to TRBD2. Per the germline V gene, CDR1 is MNHEY and CDR2 is SVGAGI. V gave up 5 bases and J gave up 2 bases; unmatched junction bases: 6. The CDR3 spans 15 residues.

The CDR3 is CAWSAGGVTDTQYF. Written as DNA, the CDR3 is TGTGCCTGGAGCGCCGGGGGGGTAACAGATACGCAGTATTTT. The chain couples TRBV30 to TRBJ2-3, with 8 bases identical to TRBD2. V dropped 3 bases and J dropped 3; count of bases not matched to a gene: 5. The CDR3 sequence is 14 residues long. Germline V gives CDR1 GTSNPN, CDR2 SVGIG (reference sequence).